A single sample is the source of the 28 T cell receptor beta chains below, sequenced in a study of brain metastases from non-small cell lung cancer. The protocol was immunoSEQ multiplex PCR, while the TCRdb copy is restricted to in-frame clones and leaves out a portion. Of about 3,900 clones listed, roughly 89% are singletons. The specimen sequenced was primary lung tumor tissue. The source is a donor aged 40 or over with non-small cell lung cancer.

The V and J genes are TRBV6-5 and TRBJ2-1; D is possibly TRBD1 (5 bases). The CDR3 is 15 residues long. Trimming cost V 2 bases and J 0 bases, with 8 bases left between them. Germline assignment: CDR1 MNHEY and CDR2 SVGAGI. For the CDR3, the DNA is TGTGCCAGCAGTTACGACAGAGACTCCTACAATGAGCAGTTCTTC. It encodes CASSYDRDSYNEQFF.

V and J are TRBV10-1 and TRBJ2-7; no clear D gene. V was pared by 6 bases and J by 0 bases, with 12 bases between. CDR1 and CDR2 from the germline V gene are WNHNN and SYGVQD (reference sequence). CDR3 length: 14 amino acids. The CDR3 is CASSRNVTSYEQYF. The CDR3 coding sequence is TGCGCCAGCAGCAGGAACGTAACCTCCTACGAGCAGTACTTC.

This chain joins TRBV6-5 and TRBJ2-1, with 9 bases that match TRBD2. This CDR3 contains 15 residues. Germline V gives CDR1 MNHEY, CDR2 SVGAGI. V was clipped by 5 bases and J by 3 bases; unmatched bases: 5. This chain's CDR3 is CASSPVAGVYNEQFF. The CDR3 DNA reads TGTGCCAGCAGTCCCGTAGCGGGAGTCTACAATGAGCAGTTCTTC.

This chain joins TRBV6-6 and TRBJ1-5, with 10 bases aligning to TRBD1. Looked up from germline, CDR1 is MNHNY and CDR2 is SVGAGI (reference sequence). The length of the CDR3 is 16 residues. V gave up 6 bases and J gave up 1 base; unmatched junction bases: 6. CDR3 loop: CASRETGQGSNQPQHF. The CDR3 region has the DNA TGTGCCAGCAGGGAGACGGGACAGGGGAGCAATCAGCCCCAGCATTTT.

The rearrangement joins TRBV3-1 (or the pseudogene TRBV3-2) to TRBJ1-5; 12 nucleotides align to TRBD1. Germline V gene data show CDR1 as LGHDT and CDR2 as YNNKEL (reference sequence). The CDR3 has 17 amino acids. V lost 3 bases to trimming and J lost 1 base; unmatched junction nucleotides: 4. The CDR3 spells CASSQGQGATSNQPQHF. Written as DNA, the CDR3 is TGTGCCAGCAGCCAGGGACAGGGGGCTACGAGCAATCAGCCCCAGCATTTT.

V is TRBV5-1 and J is TRBJ2-6; no reliable D call. Germline V gene lookup returns CDR1 SGHRS and CDR2 YFSETQ. V was trimmed by 0 bases and J by 3 bases, leaving 7 bases between them. The CDR3 is 15 amino acids. The CDR3 coding sequence is TGCGCCAGCAGCTTGGTGGGGTTTGGGGCCAACGTCCTGACTTTC. Encoded protein: CASSLVGFGANVLTF. Full variable domain (remainder filled in from reference TRBV5-1 and TRBJ2-6): KAGVTQTPRYLIKTRGQQVTLSCSPISGHRSVSWYQQTPGQGLQFLFEYFSETQRNKGNFPGRFSGRQFSNSRSEMNVSTLELGDSALYLCASSLVGFGANVLTFGAGSRLTVL.

This chain joins TRBV19 and TRBJ1-2; no definite D call. The length of the CDR3 is 12 residues. Germline V gene lookup returns CDR1 LNHDA and CDR2 SQIVND (reference sequence). V lost 2 bases, J lost 7 bases, and 8 bases lay in between. CDR3 bases: TGTGCCAGTAGTATAAGCTTGAGTGGCTACACCTTC. It encodes CASSISLSGYTF.

This rearrangement joins TRBV7-9 to TRBJ2-5; 9 nucleotides agree with TRBD1. J lost 6 bases, V lost 1 base, and 6 bases had no gene match. CDR1 and CDR2 (germline): SEHNR, FQNEAQ (reference sequence). CDR3 length: 15 amino acids. The DNA of the CDR3 is TGTGCCAGCAGCTTAGTCACAGGGGGCGGGAAGACCCAGTACTTC. Translating it yields CASSLVTGGGKTQYF.

This rearrangement joins TRBV24-1 to TRBJ2-3; either TRBD1 or TRBD2 may fit D (5 bases each). The CDR3 is made up of 17 amino acids. Germline V gene sequence: CDR1 KGHDR, CDR2 SFDVKD. V dropped 3 bases and J dropped 6 bases, with 21 bases sitting between them. CDR3 loop: CATSDRRSQGAYDTQYF. As DNA, the CDR3 is TGTGCCACCAGTGATCGTCGAAGTCAGGGAGCTTATGATACGCAGTATTTT.

This chain links TRBV7-2 with TRBJ2-7; TRBD2 matches 8 bases. Germline trimming cut 1 base from V and 6 bases from J; bases unmatched to any gene: 8. This CDR3 contains 15 residues. CDR1 is SGHTA, CDR2 FQGNSA, per germline. As DNA, the CDR3 is TGTGCCAGCAGCTTAGAAATAGCGGGAAGGGCCGAGCAGTACTTC. Its protein product is CASSLEIAGRAEQYF.

The genes are TRBV11-3 and TRBJ1-1; D is undetermined. The germline gives CDR1 SGHNT, CDR2 YENEEA. CDR3 length: 14 residues. V was trimmed by 1 base and J by 1 base, leaving 7 bases between them. The CDR3 reads CASSLGPTNTEAFF. The CDR3 DNA follows: TGTGCCAGCAGCTTAGGACCGACGAACACTGAAGCTTTCTTT.

The chain uses TRBV7-2 and TRBJ2-7; possibly TRBD2 for D (5 bases). This CDR3 is built from 14 residues. V was pared by 5 bases and J by 2 bases, with 13 bases between. Germline loops: CDR1 SGHTA, CDR2 FQGNSA. The CDR3 DNA follows: TGTGCCAGCAGCCTCGGGGTTTACACCTACGAGCAGTACTTC. Protein product: CASSLGVYTYEQYF.

The genes are TRBV19 and TRBJ2-7; D gene ambiguous. The CDR3 has 13 amino acids. Germline V gene lookup returns CDR1 LNHDA and CDR2 SQIVND (reference sequence). Between the trimmed V and J ends, which lost 3 bases and 4 bases, there was a span of 10 bases. DNA of the CDR3: TGTGCCAGTAGTATTCCAGGTCCTTACGAGCAGTACTTC. Translating it yields CASSIPGPYEQYF.

The V and J genes are TRBV23-1 and TRBJ2-7; 8 nucleotides agree with TRBD1. TRBV23-1 qualifies as an ORF whose function is uncertain. The CDR3 has 15 amino acids. V trimming: 6 bases; J trimming: 0 bases; junction bases outside the gene matches: 7. The DNA for the CDR3 is TGCGCCAGCAGCTTGACAGGGGTGCTCTCCTACGAGCAGTACTTC. This codes for CASSLTGVLSYEQYF.

This clone was seen a single time. The chain combines TRBV25-1 with TRBJ2-1; 7 bases fit TRBD1. Germline lookup yields CDR1 MGHDK and CDR2 SYGVNS. The V and J ends lost 8 bases and 1 base, in that order; junction bases with no gene match: 8. This CDR3 contains 15 residues. This CDR3 is CASCMGDSSYNEQFF. CDR3 coding DNA: TGTGCCAGCTGTATGGGGGACAGTTCCTACAATGAGCAGTTCTTC.

This clone came up a few times. The gene calls are TRBV28 and TRBJ1-1, with D hard to call. CDR3 length: 14 amino acids. The V end lost 2 bases, the J end lost 7 bases, and 14 bases lay between the germline ends. The germline V gene encodes CDR1 MDHEN and CDR2 SYDVKM. For the CDR3, the DNA is TGTGCCAGCAGTTTAAGTTCTGCCTCGGGTGAAGCTTTCTTT. Its protein is CASSLSSASGEAFF.

The rearrangement joins TRBV6-5 to TRBJ1-1; TRBD1 is a possible D gene (5 bases). Between the trimmed V and J ends, which lost 3 bases and 6 bases, there was a span of 17 bases. Germline lookup yields CDR1 MNHEY and CDR2 SVGAGI. This CDR3 contains 15 residues. The CDR3 loop is CASSYSVAGTSEAFF. CDR3 DNA: TGTGCCAGCAGTTATTCGGTGGCAGGGACCTCTGAAGCTTTCTTT.

The gene calls are TRBV7-8 and TRBJ1-4; D not resolved. This CDR3 is built from 15 residues. Germline assignment: CDR1 SGHVS and CDR2 FQNEAQ. The V end lost 3 bases, the J end lost 4 bases, and 12 bases lay between the germline ends. The CDR3 loop reads CASSFNGEGNEKLFF. The CDR3 DNA reads TGTGCCAGCAGCTTTAACGGAGAGGGTAATGAAAAACTGTTTTTT.

This chain joins TRBV25-1 and TRBJ2-1; 9 bases align to TRBD2. Unmatched junction bases numbered 13, after V lost 4 bases and J lost 9 bases. The CDR3 sequence is 16 residues long. Germline V lookup: CDR1 MGHDK, CDR2 SYGVNS. CDR3: CASSVISGGAVGEQFF. CDR3 nucleotides: TGTGCCAGCAGTGTTATTAGCGGGGGCGCCGTAGGTGAGCAGTTCTTC.

The V gene is TRBV6-2 or TRBV6-3, the J gene TRBJ1-1; 7 bases are shared with TRBD1. The germline V gene has CDR1 MNHEY and CDR2 SVGEGT. The CDR3 totals 14 residues. V shed 5 bases and J 4 bases; nucleotides not matched to a gene: 7. CDR3 in amino acids: CASSTTGRATEAFF. CDR3 DNA: TGTGCCAGCAGTACGACAGGGAGGGCCACTGAAGCTTTCTTT.

The chain recombines TRBV28 with TRBJ2-7; D might be TRBD1 (6 bases). Trimming removed 7 bases at V and 0 bases at J, with 16 bases between. The germline CDR1 and CDR2 sequences are MDHEN and SYDVKM. This CDR3 has 15 amino acids. DNA of the CDR3: TGTGCCAGCACCCAGGGGCAGGAACTCTCCTACGAGCAGTACTTC. Encoded protein: CASTQGQELSYEQYF.

The rearrangement uses TRBV7-8 and TRBJ2-7; 8 bases are shared with TRBD1. V dropped 5 bases and J dropped 5; count of bases not matched to a gene: 8. Germline CDR1 reads SGHVS; CDR2 reads FQNEAQ. The CDR3 totals 14 residues. The CDR3 sequence is CASSRDRGVHEQYF. The CDR3 region has the DNA TGTGCCAGCAGCCGAGACAGGGGAGTCCACGAGCAGTACTTC.

CDR3 in amino acids: CASGGIDLETQYF. The CDR3, as DNA: TGTGCCAGCGGGGGCATAGATCTGGAGACCCAGTACTTC. The chain is built from TRBV9 and TRBJ2-5; perhaps TRBD1 as D (6 bases). Germline V gene lookup returns CDR1 SGDLS and CDR2 YYNGEE. V lost 7 bases and J 5 bases, leaving 15 bases between the germline ends. This CDR3 has 13 residues.

This sequence joins TRBV4-3 and TRBJ2-2; D not resolved. The CDR3 covers 14 residues. Germline V gene sequence: CDR1 LGHNA, CDR2 YSLEER. Trimming removed 0 bases at V and 7 bases at J, with 9 bases between. CDR3 bases: TGCGCCAGCAGCCAAGATGCCCATATCGGGGAGCTGTTTTTT. Protein sequence: CASSQDAHIGELFF.

The V gene is TRBV19, the J gene TRBJ1-5; maybe TRBD1 (6 bases). Germline lookup yields CDR1 LNHDA and CDR2 SQIVND (reference sequence). V lost 1 base and J 4 bases, leaving 11 bases between the germline ends. The CDR3 covers 15 residues. The CDR3 bases are TGTGCCAGTAGTATAGTGGCAGGGGCGAATCAGCCCCAGCATTTT. Translated: CASSIVAGANQPQHF.

J is TRBJ1-5 and V is TRBV18, with D uncertain. Germline CDR1 and CDR2: KGHSH and LQKENI. V lost 4 bases and J lost 4, with 8 bases in between. The CDR3 loop spans 13 amino acids. This chain's CDR3 is CASSLQTNQPQHF. CDR3 coding DNA: TGTGCCAGCTCACTCCAAACAAATCAGCCCCAGCATTTT.

The chain links TRBV4-3 to TRBJ2-2; D gene uncertain. The CDR3 contains 13 residues. Germline V gene data show CDR1 as LGHNA and CDR2 as YSLEER. With 2 bases removed from V and 3 bases from J, the gap between germline ends came to 4 bases. The CDR3 reads CASSQYHTGELFF. For the CDR3, the DNA is TGCGCCAGCAGCCAATACCACACCGGGGAGCTGTTTTTT.

The chain carries TRBV10-3 and TRBJ1-1; TRBD1 might be the D (6 bases). The germline V gene encodes CDR1 ENHRY and CDR2 SYGVKD. Trimming removed 2 bases from V and 0 bases from J, with 10 bases in between. The CDR3 runs 15 residues. The CDR3 here is CAISEGQIMNTEAFF. CDR3 DNA: TGTGCCATCAGTGAGGGACAGATAATGAACACTGAAGCTTTCTTT.